This T cell receptor (beta chain) was documented in a study of T-cell memory formation after mild COVID-19. The sample holds a few counts of this clonotype. From the 5' RACE reads, TCRdb called clonotypes with MiXCR, one entry per CDR3 protein. This table has about 140,000 distinct CDR3 sequences, roughly 15% appearing once. The sequence derives from an adult woman who had mild COVID-19 (a few samples of this study predate the infection). Cell type and time point are not known. What was sequenced was PBMCs or a T cell subset sorted from them (not recorded which).

Here the CDR3 DNA reads TGTGCCAGCAGCTTAGCGGTCGGTCGAGAGACCCAGTACTTC. This translates into CASSLAVGRETQYF. This chain joins TRBV11-3 and TRBJ2-5; unclear D gene. V lost 1 base and J 4 bases, leaving 10 bases between the germline ends. The germline gives CDR1 SGHNT, CDR2 YENEEA. This CDR3 has 14 residues.